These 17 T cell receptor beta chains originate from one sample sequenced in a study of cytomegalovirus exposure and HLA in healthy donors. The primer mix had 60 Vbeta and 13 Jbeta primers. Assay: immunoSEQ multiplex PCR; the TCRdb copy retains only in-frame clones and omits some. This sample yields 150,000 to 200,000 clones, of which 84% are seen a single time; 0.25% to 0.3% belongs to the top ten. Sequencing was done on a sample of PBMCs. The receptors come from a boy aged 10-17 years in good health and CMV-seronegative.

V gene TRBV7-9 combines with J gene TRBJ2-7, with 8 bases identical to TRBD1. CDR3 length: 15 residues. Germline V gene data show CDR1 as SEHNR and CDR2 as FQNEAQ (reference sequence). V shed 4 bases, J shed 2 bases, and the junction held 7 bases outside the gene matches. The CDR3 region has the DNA TGTGCCAGCAGCTCCCCGGGACAGGAAACCTACGAGCAGTACTTC. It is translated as CASSSPGQETYEQYF.

The CDR3 nucleotides read TGTGCCACCAGCCGGGGAGGGGAGGACTATGGCTACACCTTC. Encoded protein: CATSRGGEDYGYTF. J is TRBJ1-2 and V is TRBV15; weak D call: TRBD1 (5 bases). The length of the CDR3 is 14 residues. V lost 5 bases and J 3 bases, leaving 13 bases between the germline ends. CDR1 and CDR2 from the germline V gene are LNHNV and YYDKDF (reference sequence).

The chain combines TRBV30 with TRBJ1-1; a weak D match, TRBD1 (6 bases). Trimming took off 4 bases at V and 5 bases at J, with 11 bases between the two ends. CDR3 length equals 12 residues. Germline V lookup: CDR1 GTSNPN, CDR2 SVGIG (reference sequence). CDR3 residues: CAWNEGGTEAFF. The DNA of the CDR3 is TGTGCCTGGAATGAGGGGGGGACTGAAGCTTTCTTT.

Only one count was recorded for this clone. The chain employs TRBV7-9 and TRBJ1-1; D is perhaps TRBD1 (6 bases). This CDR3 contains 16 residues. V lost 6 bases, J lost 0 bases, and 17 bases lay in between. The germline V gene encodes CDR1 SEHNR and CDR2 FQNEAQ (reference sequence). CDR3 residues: CASSFRRDKLNTEAFF. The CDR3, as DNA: TGTGCCAGCAGTTTTCGACGGGACAAGTTGAACACTGAAGCTTTCTTT. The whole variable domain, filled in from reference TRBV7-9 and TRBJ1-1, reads DTGVSQNPRHKITKRGQNVTFRCDPISEHNRLYWYRQTLGQGPEFLTYFQNEAQLEKSRLLSDRFSAERPKGSFSTLEIQRTEQGDSAMYLCASSFRRDKLNTEAFFGQGTRLTVV.

CDR3 loop: CASSYGGAESQYF. As DNA, the CDR3 is TGTGCCAGCAGTTACGGGGGGGCCGAGTCCCAGTACTTC. The V gene is TRBV11-2, the J gene TRBJ2-5; 8 bases fit TRBD2. V lost 6 bases to trimming and J lost 9 bases; unmatched junction nucleotides: 9. The CDR3 runs 13 residues. From germline, CDR1 is SGHAT and CDR2 FQNNGV.

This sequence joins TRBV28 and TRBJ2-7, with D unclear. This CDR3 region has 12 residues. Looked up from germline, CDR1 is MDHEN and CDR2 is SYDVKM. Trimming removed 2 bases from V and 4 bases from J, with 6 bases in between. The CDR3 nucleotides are TGTGCCAGCAGTTTACAGGTATACGAGCAGTACTTC. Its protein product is CASSLQVYEQYF.

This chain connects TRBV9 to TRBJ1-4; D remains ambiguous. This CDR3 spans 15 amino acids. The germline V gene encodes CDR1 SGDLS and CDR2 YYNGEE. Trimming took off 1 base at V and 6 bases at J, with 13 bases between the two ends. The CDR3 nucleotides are TGTGCCAGCAGCGTATCGGAGGTTGTATATGAAAAACTGTTTTTT. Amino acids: CASSVSEVVYEKLFF.

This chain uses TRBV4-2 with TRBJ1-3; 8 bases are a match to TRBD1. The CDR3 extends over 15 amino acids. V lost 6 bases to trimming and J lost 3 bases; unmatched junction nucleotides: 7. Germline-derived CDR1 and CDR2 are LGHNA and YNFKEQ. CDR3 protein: CASRLLTGGGNTIYF. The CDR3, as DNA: TGTGCCAGCAGACTTTTAACAGGGGGTGGAAACACCATATATTTT.

This CDR3 is CASSFIRGWTYNEQFF. The DNA of the CDR3 is TGTGCCAGCAGTTTCATTAGGGGGTGGACCTACAATGAGCAGTTCTTC. This rearrangement joins TRBV28 to TRBJ2-1; the D gene is possibly TRBD1 (6 bases). Germline lookup yields CDR1 MDHEN and CDR2 SYDVKM. Trimming pared 3 bases from V and 2 bases from J, leaving 14 bases between. This CDR3 has 16 residues.

CDR3 coding DNA: TGCGCCAGCAGCCAAGAATTAGGACACCAAAAGTGGTGGGACATTCAGTACTTC. Translated: CASSQELGHQKWWDIQYF. The rearrangement uses TRBV4-1 and TRBJ2-4, with a tentative D call TRBD1 (5 bases). From germline, CDR1 is MGHRA and CDR2 YSYEKL. The CDR3 loop spans 18 amino acids. Trimming shortened V by 0 bases and J by 8 bases, and 23 bases separated the two germline ends.

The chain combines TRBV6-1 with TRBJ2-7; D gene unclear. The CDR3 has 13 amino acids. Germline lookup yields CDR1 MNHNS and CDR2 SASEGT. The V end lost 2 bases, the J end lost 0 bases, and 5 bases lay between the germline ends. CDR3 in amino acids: CASSEHPSYEQYF. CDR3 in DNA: TGTGCCAGCAGTGAACATCCCTCCTACGAGCAGTACTTC.

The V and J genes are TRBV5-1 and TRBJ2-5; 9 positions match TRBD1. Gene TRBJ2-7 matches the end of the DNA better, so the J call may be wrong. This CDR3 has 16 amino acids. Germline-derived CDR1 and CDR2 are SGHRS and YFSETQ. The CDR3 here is CASSSSRGDRAYEQYF. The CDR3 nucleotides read TGCGCCAGCAGCTCATCTCGGGGGGACAGGGCCTACGAGCAGTACTTC.

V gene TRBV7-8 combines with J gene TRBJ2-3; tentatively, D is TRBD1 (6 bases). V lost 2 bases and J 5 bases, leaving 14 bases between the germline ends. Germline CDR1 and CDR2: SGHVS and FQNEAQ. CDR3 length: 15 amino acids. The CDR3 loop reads CASSLIPGDQDTQYF. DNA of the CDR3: TGTGCCAGCAGCTTAATCCCAGGGGATCAAGATACGCAGTATTTT.

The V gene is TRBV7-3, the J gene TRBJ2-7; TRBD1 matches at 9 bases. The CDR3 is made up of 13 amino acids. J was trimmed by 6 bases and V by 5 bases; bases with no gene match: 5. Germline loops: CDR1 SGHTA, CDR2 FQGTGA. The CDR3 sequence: CASSLNRGLEQYF. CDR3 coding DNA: TGTGCCAGCAGCCTCAACAGGGGGCTCGAGCAGTACTTC.

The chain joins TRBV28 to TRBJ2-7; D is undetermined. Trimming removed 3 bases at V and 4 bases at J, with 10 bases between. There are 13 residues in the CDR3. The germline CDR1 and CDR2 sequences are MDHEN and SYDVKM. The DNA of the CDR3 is TGTGCCAGCAGTTTTTGGCTAGTTTACGAGCAGTACTTC. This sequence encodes CASSFWLVYEQYF.

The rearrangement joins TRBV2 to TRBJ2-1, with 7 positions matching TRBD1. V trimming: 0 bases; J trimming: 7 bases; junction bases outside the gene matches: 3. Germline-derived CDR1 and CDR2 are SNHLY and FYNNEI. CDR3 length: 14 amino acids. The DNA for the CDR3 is TGTGCCAGCAGTGAAGCGATCAGGGGGAATGAGCAGTTCTTC. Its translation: CASSEAIRGNEQFF.

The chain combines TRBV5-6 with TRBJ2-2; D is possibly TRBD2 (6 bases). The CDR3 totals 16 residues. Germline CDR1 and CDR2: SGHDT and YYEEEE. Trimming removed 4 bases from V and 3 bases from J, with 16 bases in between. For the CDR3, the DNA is TGTGCCAGCAGCCTCCGGAGGGGCCGGGACACCGGGGAGCTGTTTTTT. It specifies CASSLRRGRDTGELFF. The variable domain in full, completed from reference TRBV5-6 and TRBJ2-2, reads DAGVTQSPTHLIKTRGQQVTLRCSPKSGHDTVSWYQQALGQGPQFIFQYYEEEERQRGNFPDRFSGHQFPNYSSELNVNALLLGDSALYLCASSLRRGRDTGELFFGEGSRLTVL.